The 2 T cell receptor beta chains in this list originate from one sample, sequenced in a study of blood T cell dynamics during melanoma immunotherapy (dated by TCRdb to the early 2020s). The library came from the immunoSEQ multiplex PCR assay. Held by TCRdb, this immuneACCESS table contains in-frame sequences only and omits some clones. Under half of the omission traces to an unresolved V gene where checked; the cause of the rest is unknown. In this sample the table shows fewer than 1,500 clones, around three quarters of which occur a single time. Of the sample, roughly a third falls within the top ten clones. The time point tag for this specimen amounts to: pre-treatment baseline. The source material was central memory CD8+ T cells from blood, sampled from a patient treated with checkpoint blockade. The receptor source for this set is a human donor with melanoma.

Comment on this clone: The junction departs from the called germline gene at one end, perhaps through a read error. The CDR3 loop reads CASSRTGLAGTQGTQYF. The CDR3 nucleotides read TGTGCCAGCAGCCGGACCGGACTAGCGGGCACACAAGGGACCCAGTACTTC. The rearrangement links TRBV14 to TRBJ2-5; 11 positions agree with TRBD2. The length of the CDR3 is 17 residues. Germline CDR1 reads SGHDN; CDR2 reads FVKESK.

This CDR3 is CASTQNWGYTEAFF. CDR3 bases: TGTGCCAGCACTCAAAATTGGGGGTACACTGAAGCTTTCTTT. The chain carries TRBV6-1 and TRBJ1-1; D is perhaps TRBD1 (5 bases). Germline V gene lookup returns CDR1 MNHNS and CDR2 SASEGT. Trimming cost V 7 bases and J 3 bases, with 15 bases left between them. CDR3 length: 14 amino acids.